This T cell receptor (beta chain) was sequenced for a study of long-term antiretroviral therapy in people with HIV. Study-wide results and caveats: Blood in the study was drawn between the mid-2000s and the late 2010s, possibly under older ART regimens, which may be less effective than current ones.

A note on this clone: Its matching antigen is unknown.

With 3 bases removed from V and 4 bases from J, the gap between germline ends came to 16 bases. Germline V CDR1 and CDR2: SGHRS, YFSETQ. The length of the CDR3 is 15 residues. Assay version v3.0 of immunoSEQ was used, and it was run at survey level. Method: immunoSEQ multiplex PCR; TCRdb's copy keeps in-frame clones and lacks some. The top ten hold 4% to 5.5% of the sample, which has 20,000 to 30,000 clones, 86% seen once. This receptor was identified in a man aged 40-55 years with HIV. The source was unsorted PBMCs, collected around 2.6 years after starting antiretroviral therapy. This chain joins TRBV5-1 and TRBJ1-2; a weak D match, TRBD1 (5 bases). Here the CDR3 reads CASSSRGPLLYGYTF. The CDR3 DNA is TGCGCCAGCAGCTCGAGGGGACCCCTCCTCTATGGCTACACCTTC.